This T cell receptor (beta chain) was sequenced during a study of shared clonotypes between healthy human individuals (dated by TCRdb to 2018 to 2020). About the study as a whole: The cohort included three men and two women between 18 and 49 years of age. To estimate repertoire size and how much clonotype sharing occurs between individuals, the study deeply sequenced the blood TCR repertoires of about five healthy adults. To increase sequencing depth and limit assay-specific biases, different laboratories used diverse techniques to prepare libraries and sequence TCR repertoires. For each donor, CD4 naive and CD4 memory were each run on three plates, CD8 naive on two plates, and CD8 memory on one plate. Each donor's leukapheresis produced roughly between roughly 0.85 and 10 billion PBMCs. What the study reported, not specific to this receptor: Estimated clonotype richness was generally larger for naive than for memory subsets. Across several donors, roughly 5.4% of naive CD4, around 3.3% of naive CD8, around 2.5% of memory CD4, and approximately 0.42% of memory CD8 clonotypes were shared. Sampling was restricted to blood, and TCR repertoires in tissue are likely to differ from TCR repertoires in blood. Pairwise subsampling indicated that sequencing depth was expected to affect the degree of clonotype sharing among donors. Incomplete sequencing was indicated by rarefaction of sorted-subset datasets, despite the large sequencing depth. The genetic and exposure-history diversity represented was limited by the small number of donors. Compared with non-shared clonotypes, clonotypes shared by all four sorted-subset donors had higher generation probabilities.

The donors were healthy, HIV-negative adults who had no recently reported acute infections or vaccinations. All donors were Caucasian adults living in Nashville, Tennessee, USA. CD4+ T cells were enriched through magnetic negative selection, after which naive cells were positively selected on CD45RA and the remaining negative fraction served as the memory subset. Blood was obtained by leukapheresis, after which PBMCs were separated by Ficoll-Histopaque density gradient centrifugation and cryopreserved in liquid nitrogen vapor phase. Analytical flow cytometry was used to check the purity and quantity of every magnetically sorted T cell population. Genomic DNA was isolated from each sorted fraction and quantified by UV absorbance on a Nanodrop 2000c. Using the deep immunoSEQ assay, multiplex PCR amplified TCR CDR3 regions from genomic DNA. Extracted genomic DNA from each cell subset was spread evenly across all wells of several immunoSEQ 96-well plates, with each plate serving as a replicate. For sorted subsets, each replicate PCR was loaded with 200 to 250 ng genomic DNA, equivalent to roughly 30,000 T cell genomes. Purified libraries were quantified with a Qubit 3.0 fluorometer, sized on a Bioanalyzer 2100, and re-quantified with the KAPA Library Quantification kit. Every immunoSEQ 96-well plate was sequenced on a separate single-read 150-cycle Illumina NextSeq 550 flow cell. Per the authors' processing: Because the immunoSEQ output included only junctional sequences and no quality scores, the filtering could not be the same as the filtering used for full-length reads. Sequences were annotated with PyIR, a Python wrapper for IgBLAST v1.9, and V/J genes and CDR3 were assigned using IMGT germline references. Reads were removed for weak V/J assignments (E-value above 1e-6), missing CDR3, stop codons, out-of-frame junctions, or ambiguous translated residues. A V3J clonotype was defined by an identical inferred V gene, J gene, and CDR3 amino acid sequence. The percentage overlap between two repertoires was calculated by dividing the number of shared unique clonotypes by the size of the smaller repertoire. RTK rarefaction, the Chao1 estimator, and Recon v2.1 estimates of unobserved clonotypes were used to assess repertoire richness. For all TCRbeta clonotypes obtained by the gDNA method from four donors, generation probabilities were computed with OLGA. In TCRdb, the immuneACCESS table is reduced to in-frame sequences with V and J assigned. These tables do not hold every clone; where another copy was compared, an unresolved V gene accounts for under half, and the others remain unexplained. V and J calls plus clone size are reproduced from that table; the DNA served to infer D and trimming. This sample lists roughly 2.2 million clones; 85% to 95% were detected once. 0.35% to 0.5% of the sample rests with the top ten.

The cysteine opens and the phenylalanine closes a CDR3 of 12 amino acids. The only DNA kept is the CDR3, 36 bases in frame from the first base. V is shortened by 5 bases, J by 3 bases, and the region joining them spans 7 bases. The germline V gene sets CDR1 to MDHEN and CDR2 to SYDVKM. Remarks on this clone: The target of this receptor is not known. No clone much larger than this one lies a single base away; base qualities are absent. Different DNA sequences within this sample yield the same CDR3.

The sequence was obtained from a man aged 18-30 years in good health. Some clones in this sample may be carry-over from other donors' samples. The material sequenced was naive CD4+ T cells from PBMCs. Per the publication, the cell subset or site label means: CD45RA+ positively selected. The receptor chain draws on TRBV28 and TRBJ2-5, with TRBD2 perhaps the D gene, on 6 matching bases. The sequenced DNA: TGTGCCAGCAGTCCGGGAGAAGAGACCCAGTACTTC. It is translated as CASSPGEETQYF.